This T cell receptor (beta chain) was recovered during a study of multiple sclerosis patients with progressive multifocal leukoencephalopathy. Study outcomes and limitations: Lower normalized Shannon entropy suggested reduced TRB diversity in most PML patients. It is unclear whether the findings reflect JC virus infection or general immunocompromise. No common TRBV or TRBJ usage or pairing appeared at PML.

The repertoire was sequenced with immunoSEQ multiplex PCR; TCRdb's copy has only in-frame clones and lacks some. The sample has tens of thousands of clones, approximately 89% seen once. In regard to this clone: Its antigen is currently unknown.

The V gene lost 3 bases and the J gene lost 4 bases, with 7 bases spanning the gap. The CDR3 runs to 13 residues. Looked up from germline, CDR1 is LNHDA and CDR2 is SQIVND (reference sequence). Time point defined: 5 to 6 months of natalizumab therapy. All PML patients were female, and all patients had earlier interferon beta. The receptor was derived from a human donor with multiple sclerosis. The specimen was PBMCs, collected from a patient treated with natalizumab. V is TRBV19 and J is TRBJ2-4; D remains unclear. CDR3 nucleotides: TGTGCCAGTAGTATTCTCGGGAAAAACATTCAGTACTTC. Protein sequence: CASSILGKNIQYF.